A selection of T cell receptor beta chains follows, all from one sample in a study of blood T cell repertoires in COVID-19. Assay used: immunoSEQ multiplex PCR; TCRdb lists only in-frame clones, some missing. The table shows roughly 110,000 clones, with 85% occurring only once. The sample consisted of peripheral blood. The origin of the receptors is a human donor in a cohort sampled during active COVID-19. The CDR3 runs from the conserved cysteine through the conserved F or W. Each record gives: CDR3 DNA, CDR3 protein, D gene, clone size, V gene, J gene. The D gene is left open where the match is weak. The size field is filled for only some rows; it gives once, few, many or a size class.

TGCGCCAGCAGTGAGGCAGGCTACGAGCAGTACTTC	CASSEAGYEQYF	-	-	TRBV10-2	TRBJ2-7
TGTGCCAGTAGTACAGGACTAGCGGGGGGCACAGATACGCAGTATTTT	CASSTGLAGGTDTQYF	TRBD2	-	TRBV19	TRBJ2-3
TGTGCCAGCAGCTTAGTTACTATCACTGAAGCTTTCTTT	CASSLVTITEAFF	-	-	TRBV7-2	TRBJ1-1
TGTGCCAGCAGTTTATTGACTAGTCCTCCCTACGAGCAGTACTTC	CASSLLTSPPYEQYF	-	-	TRBV28	TRBJ2-7
TGTGCCAGCAGCTTAGGGGACAGGGGCTCATTCGAGCAGTTCTTC	CASSLGDRGSFEQFF	TRBD1	-	TRBV7-9	TRBJ2-1
TGTGCCAGTAGATCGACAGGGGAAGACGAGCAGTACTTC	CASRSTGEDEQYF	TRBD1	-	TRBV19	TRBJ2-7
TGCGCCAGCAGCGCTACTTCACGGGGGAGCTCCTATAATTCACCCCTCCACTTT	CASSATSRGSSYNSPLHF	-	-	TRBV4-3	TRBJ1-6
TGTGCCAGCAGCGTAGATGGGGGGGCCACCAATCAGCCCCAGCATTTT	CASSVDGGATNQPQHF	-	-	TRBV9	TRBJ1-5
TGCGCCAGCAGCCAAGCCTCGGGCGGGCCCTACGAGCAGTACTTC	CASSQASGGPYEQYF	-	-	TRBV4-3	TRBJ2-7
TGCGCCAGCAGCCCCGGGAGGGTCCAGGGGCGAAACAATGAGCAGTTCTTC	CASSPGRVQGRNNEQFF	TRBD2	-	TRBV5-1	TRBJ2-1
TGTGCCAGCAGCCCGAGGGGGGGGGCTGCAGATACGCAGTATTTT	CASSPRGGAADTQYF	-	-	TRBV6-5	TRBJ2-3
TGTGCCAGCAGCCAAGGACTAGCGTACAATGAGCAGTTCTTC	CASSQGLAYNEQFF	TRBD2	-	TRBV6-5	TRBJ2-1
TGTGCCAGTAGCCCCTTATCAGATACGCAGTATTTT	CASSPLSDTQYF	-	-	TRBV19	TRBJ2-3
TGCAGCGTTGAACTAGCGGGGGGCACATACGAGCAGTACTTC	CSVELAGGTYEQYF	TRBD2	-	TRBV29-1	TRBJ2-7
TGCGCCAGCAGCTTGGCCTGGGGGCTGAGTGAAAAACTGTTTTTT	CASSLAWGLSEKLFF	-	few	TRBV5-1	TRBJ1-4
TGTGCCAGTAGTATAGACAGCGGGTATTCCTACAATGAGCAGTTCTTC	CASSIDSGYSYNEQFF	-	-	TRBV19	TRBJ2-1
TGTGCCAGCAGCGTACGAGGGTTTGACACCGGGGAGCTGTTTTTT	CASSVRGFDTGELFF	-	once	TRBV9	TRBJ2-2